The 5 T cell receptor beta chains reported below all come from one sample, sequenced in a study of cytomegalovirus exposure and HLA in healthy donors. 60 Vbeta and 13 Jbeta primers were used in PCR. The repertoire was sequenced with immunoSEQ multiplex PCR; TCRdb's copy has only in-frame clones and lacks some. This sample has around 64,000 clones, with 80% to 90% found just once. The sequenced sample was PBMCs. All receptors derive from a woman younger than 45 in good health and CMV-seropositive.

V gene TRBV9 combines with J gene TRBJ1-2; possible D gene TRBD1, 5 bases. V was cut by 0 bases and J by 7 bases, with 7 bases left in between. The CDR3 is made up of 12 amino acids. CDR1 is SGDLS and CDR2 is YYNGEE in the germline V gene. CDR3 loop: CASSVAGAGYTF. CDR3 DNA sequence: TGTGCCAGCAGCGTAGCTGGGGCTGGCTACACCTTC. Complete variable domain (other parts from reference TRBV9 and TRBJ1-2): DSGVTQTPKHLITATGQRVTLRCSPRSGDLSVYWYQQSLDQGLQFLIQYYNGEERAKGNILERFSAQQFPDLHSELNLSSLELGDSALYFCASSVAGAGYTFGSGTRLTVV.

The chain recombines TRBV9 with TRBJ2-1; TRBD1 agrees at 7 bases. The CDR3 loop spans 13 amino acids. V trimming: 4 bases; J trimming: 4 bases; junction bases outside the gene matches: 2. Germline loops: CDR1 SGDLS, CDR2 YYNGEE. In DNA, the CDR3 is TGTGCCAGCAGCCCACAGGGGTACAATGAGCAGTTCTTC. Translating it yields CASSPQGYNEQFF.

This clone was recorded a few times. The chain joins TRBV9 to TRBJ2-7; 10 bases fit TRBD2. This CDR3 has 18 residues. V lost 0 bases, J lost 3 bases, and 12 bases stayed unmatched. In germline, CDR1 is SGDLS, CDR2 YYNGEE. CDR3 region: CASSVGGGLAGVRYEQYF. CDR3 nucleotide sequence: TGTGCCAGCAGCGTAGGGGGGGGGCTAGCGGGAGTACGCTACGAGCAGTACTTC.

The V and J genes are TRBV18 and TRBJ2-1; a possible D gene is TRBD1 (5 bases). V was trimmed by 1 base and J by 9 bases, leaving 7 bases between them. CDR1 is KGHSH, CDR2 LQKENI, per germline. The CDR3 is 12 residues long. CDR3 protein: CASSPQGIEQFF. Here the CDR3 DNA reads TGTGCCAGCTCACCACAGGGGATTGAGCAGTTCTTC.

This sequence joins TRBV5-1 and TRBJ1-2; 8 nucleotides match TRBD1. This CDR3 region has 14 residues. CDR1 SGHRS and CDR2 YFSETQ come from the germline V gene. Trimming at V came to 7 bases and at J to 6 bases, leaving 11 bases not matched to a gene. DNA for the CDR3: TGCGCCAGCTCCACTAGTCCACAGGGGGATGGCTACACCTTC. Amino acids: CASSTSPQGDGYTF.